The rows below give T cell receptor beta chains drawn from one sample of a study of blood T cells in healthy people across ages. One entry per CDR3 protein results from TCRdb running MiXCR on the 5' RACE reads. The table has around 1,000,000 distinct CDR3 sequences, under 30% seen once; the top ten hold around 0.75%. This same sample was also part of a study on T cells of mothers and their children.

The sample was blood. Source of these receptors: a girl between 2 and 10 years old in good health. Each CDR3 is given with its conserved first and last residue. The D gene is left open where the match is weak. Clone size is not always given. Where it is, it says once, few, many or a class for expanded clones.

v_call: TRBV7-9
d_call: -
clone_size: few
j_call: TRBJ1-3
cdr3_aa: CASSFESSGNTIYF
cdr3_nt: TGTGCCAGCAGCTTCGAGAGCTCTGGAAACACCATATATTTT

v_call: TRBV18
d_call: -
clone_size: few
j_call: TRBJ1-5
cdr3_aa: CASSPNENQPQHF
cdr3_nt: TGTGCCAGCTCACCTAATGAAAATCAGCCCCAGCATTTT

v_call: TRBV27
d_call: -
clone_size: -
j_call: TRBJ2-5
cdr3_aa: CASSLGETRYF
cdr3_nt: TGTGCCAGCAGTTTGGGAGAGACCCGGTACTTC

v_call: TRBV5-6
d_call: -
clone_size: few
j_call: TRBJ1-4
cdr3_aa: CASSVLPLGEKLFF
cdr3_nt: TGTGCCAGCAGCGTACTACCTCTAGGTGAAAAACTGTTTTTT

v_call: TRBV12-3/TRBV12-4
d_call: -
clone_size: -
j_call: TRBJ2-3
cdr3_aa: CASSEYGVKTDPLTTDTQYF
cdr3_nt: TGTGCCAGCAGTGAGTACGGTGTGAAAACTGACCCATTGACCACAGATACGCAGTATTTT

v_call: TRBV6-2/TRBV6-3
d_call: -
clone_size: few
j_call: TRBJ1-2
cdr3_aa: CASSIGFDYGYTF
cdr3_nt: TGTGCCAGCAGCATAGGGTTCGACTATGGCTACACCTTC

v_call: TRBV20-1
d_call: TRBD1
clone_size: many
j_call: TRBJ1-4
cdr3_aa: CSANRDSSATNEKLFF
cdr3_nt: TGCAGTGCTAACCGGGACAGTTCTGCAACTAATGAAAAACTGTTTTTT

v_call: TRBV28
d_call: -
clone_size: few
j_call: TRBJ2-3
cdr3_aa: CASSLLRSSTDTQYF
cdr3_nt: TGTGCCAGCAGTTTATTGCGGTCTAGCACAGATACGCAGTATTTT

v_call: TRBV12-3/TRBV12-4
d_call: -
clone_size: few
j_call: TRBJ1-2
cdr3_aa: CASSFGSSNYGYTF
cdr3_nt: TGTGCCAGCAGTTTTGGATCCTCCAACTATGGCTACACCTTC

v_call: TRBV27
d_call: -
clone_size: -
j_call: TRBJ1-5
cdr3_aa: CASSFRQGTSNQPQHF
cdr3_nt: TGTGCCAGCAGTTTCCGGCAGGGGACGAGCAATCAGCCCCAGCATTTT

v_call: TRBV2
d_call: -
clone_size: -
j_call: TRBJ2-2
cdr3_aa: CASSAPREDANTGGLFF
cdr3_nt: TGTGCCAGCAGTGCCCCCAGGGAGGACGCGAACACCGGGGGGCTGTTTTTT

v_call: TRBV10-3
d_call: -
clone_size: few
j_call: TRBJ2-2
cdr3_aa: CAISESRELFF
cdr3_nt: TGTGCCATCAGTGAGTCCAGGGAGCTGTTTTTT

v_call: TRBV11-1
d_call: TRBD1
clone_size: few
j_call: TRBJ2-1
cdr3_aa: CASSYLGTGKEQFF
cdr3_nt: TGTGCCAGCAGCTACTTGGGGACAGGGAAAGAGCAGTTCTTC

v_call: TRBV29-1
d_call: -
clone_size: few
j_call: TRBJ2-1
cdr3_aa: CSVATAYNEQFF
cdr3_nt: TGCAGCGTTGCGACAGCCTACAATGAGCAGTTCTTC

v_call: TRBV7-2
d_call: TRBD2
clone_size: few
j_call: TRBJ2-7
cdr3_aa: CASSLAGGSGLYEQYF
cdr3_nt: TGTGCCAGCAGCTTAGCGGGGGGGTCGGGGTTATACGAGCAGTACTTC

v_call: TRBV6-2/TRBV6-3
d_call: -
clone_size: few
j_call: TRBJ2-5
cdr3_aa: CASSLPVGTGGPQETQYF
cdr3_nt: TGTGCCAGCAGTTTACCGGTCGGGACTGGCGGGCCTCAAGAGACCCAGTACTTC

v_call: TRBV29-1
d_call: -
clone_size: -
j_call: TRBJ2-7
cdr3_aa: CSVGLRAAPYEQYF
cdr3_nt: TGCAGCGTGGGGCTCCGTGCGGCCCCCTACGAGCAGTACTTC

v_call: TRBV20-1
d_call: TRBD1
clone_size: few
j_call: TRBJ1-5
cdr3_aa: CSARDRGRGNQPQHF
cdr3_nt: TGCAGTGCTAGAGACAGGGGGCGGGGCAATCAGCCCCAGCATTTT

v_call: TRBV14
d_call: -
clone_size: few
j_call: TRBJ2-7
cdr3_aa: CASSQTGAIYEQYF
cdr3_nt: TGTGCCAGCAGCCAAACCGGGGCTATCTACGAGCAGTACTTC

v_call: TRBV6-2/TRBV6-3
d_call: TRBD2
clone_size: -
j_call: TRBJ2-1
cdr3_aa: CASTDGRLGNEQFF
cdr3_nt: TGTGCCAGCACGGACGGGAGGTTGGGCAATGAGCAGTTCTTC

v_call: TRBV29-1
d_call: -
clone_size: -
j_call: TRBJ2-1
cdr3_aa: CSVGSWNEQFF
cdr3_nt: TGCAGCGTTGGCTCTTGGAATGAGCAGTTCTTC

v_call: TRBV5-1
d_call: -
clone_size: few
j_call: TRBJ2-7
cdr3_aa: CASSVKNRNEQYF
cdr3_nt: TGCGCCAGCAGCGTGAAAAACAGAAACGAGCAGTACTTC

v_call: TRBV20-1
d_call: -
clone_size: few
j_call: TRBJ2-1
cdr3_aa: CSASYRRGPGDEQFF
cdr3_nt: TGCAGTGCTAGTTATCGGAGGGGCCCAGGAGATGAGCAGTTCTTC

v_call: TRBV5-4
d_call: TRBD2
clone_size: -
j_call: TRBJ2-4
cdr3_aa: CASSLALAGVKNIQYF
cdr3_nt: TGTGCCAGCAGCTTGGCACTAGCGGGAGTCAAAAACATTCAGTACTTC

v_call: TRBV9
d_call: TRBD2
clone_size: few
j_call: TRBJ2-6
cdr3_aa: CASSPPWREGYSGANVLTF
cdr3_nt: TGTGCCAGCAGCCCCCCATGGAGGGAGGGTTACTCTGGGGCCAACGTCCTGACTTTC

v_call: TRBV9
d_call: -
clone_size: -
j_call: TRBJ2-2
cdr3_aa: CASRRDTSTGELFF
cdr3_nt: TGCGCCAGCAGACGGGACACAAGCACCGGGGAGCTGTTTTTT

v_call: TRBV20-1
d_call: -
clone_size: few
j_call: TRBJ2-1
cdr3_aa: CSALQTDTNEQFF
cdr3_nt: TGCAGTGCCCTACAGACTGACACCAATGAGCAGTTCTTC

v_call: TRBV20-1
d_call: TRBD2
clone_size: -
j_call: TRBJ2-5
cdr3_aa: CSAPGLAGPQETQYF
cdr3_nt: TGCAGTGCGCCTGGACTAGCGGGACCACAAGAGACCCAGTACTTC

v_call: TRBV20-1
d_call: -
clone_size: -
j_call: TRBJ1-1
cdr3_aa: CSAKIRDTEAFF
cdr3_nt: TGCAGCGCTAAAATCAGGGACACTGAAGCTTTCTTT

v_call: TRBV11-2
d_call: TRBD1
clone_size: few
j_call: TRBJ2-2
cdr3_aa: CASSQPSGGQGVIGELFF
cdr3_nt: TGTGCCAGCAGCCAACCATCGGGTGGGCAGGGGGTTATCGGGGAGCTGTTTTTT

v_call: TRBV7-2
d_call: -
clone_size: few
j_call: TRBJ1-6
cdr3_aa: CASSLTAGYSPLHF
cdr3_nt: TGTGCCAGCAGCTTAACCGCAGGTTATTCACCCCTCCACTTT

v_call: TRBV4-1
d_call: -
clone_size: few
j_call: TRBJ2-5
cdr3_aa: CASSQVFGLIQETQYF
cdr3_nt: TGCGCCAGCAGCCAAGTGTTCGGACTGATCCAAGAGACCCAGTACTTC

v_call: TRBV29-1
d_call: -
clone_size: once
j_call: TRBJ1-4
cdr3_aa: CNVGDTLDNYEKLFF
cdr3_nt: TGCAACGTTGGGGACACCCTTGATAATTATGAAAAACTGTTTTTT

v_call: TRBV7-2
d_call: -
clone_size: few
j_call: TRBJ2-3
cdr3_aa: CASSSPDDTQYF
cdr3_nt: TGTGCCAGCAGCTCCCCAGACGATACGCAGTATTTT

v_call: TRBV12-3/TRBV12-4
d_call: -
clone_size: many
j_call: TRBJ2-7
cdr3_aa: CASSFVGSSYEQYF
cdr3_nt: TGTGCCAGCAGTTTTGTGGGAAGCTCCTACGAGCAGTACTTC

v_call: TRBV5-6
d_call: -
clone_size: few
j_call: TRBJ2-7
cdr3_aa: CASSSQRGGRSFEQYF
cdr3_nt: TGTGCCAGCAGCTCCCAACGCGGAGGGCGGAGTTTTGAGCAGTACTTC

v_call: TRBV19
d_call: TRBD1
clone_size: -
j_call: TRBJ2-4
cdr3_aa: CASSKGTGVTQNIQYF
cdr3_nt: TGTGCCAGTAGTAAAGGGACAGGGGTTACCCAAAACATTCAGTACTTC

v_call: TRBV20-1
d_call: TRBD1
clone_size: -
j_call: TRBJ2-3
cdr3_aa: CSARDRGYLTDTQYF
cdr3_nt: TGCAGTGCTAGGGACAGGGGCTACCTCACAGATACGCAGTATTTT

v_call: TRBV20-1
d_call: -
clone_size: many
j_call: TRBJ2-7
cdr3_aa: CSALSFGSYEQYF
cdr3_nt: TGCAGTGCCCTGTCGTTTGGTTCCTACGAGCAGTACTTC

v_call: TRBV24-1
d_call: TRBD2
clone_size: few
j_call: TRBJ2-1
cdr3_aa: CATSESIAGLSYNEQFF
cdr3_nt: TGTGCCACCAGTGAATCCATAGCGGGTCTTTCCTACAATGAGCAGTTCTTC

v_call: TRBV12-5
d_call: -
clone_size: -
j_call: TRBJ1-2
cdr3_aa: CASGLARDGSYGYTF
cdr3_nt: TGTGCTAGTGGTTTGGCCCGCGACGGGTCCTATGGCTACACCTTC

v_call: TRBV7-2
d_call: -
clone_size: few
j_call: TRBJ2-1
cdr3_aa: CASGEHGYNEQFF
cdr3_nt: TGTGCCAGCGGGGAGCACGGATACAATGAGCAGTTCTTC

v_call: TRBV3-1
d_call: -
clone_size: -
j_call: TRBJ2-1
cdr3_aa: CASSQAALAGGDNEQFF
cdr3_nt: TGTGCCAGCAGCCAAGCCGCACTAGCAGGAGGGGACAATGAGCAGTTCTTC

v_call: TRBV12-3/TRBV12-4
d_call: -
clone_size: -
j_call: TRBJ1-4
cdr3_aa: CASSPGAGDEKLFF
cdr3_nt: TGTGCCAGCAGTCCCGGGGCCGGCGATGAAAAACTGTTTTTT

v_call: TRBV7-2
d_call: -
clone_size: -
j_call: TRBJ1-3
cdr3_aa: CASSLEFGNTIYF
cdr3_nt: TGTGCCAGCAGCTTAGAATTCGGAAACACCATATATTTT

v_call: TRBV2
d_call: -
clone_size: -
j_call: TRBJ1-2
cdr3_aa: CASRPGTYGYTF
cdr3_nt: TGTGCCAGCAGGCCGGGAACCTATGGCTACACCTTC

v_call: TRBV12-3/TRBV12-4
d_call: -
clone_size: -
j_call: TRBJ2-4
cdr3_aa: CASSDDTLAKNIQYF
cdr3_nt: TGTGCCAGCAGTGACGACACCTTAGCCAAAAACATTCAGTACTTC

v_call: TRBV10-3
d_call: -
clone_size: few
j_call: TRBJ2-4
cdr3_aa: CAISESLGNQDLAKNIQYF
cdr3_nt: TGTGCCATCAGTGAGTCGCTAGGGAACCAAGACCTAGCCAAAAACATTCAGTACTTC

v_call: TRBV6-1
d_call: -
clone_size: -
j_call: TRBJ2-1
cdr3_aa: CASKAPSRGRGPSYEQFF
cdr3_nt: TGTGCCAGCAAAGCTCCAAGTCGAGGCAGGGGACCATCCTATGAGCAGTTCTTC

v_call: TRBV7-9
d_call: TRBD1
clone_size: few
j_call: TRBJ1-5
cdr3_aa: CASSGTVGSNQPQHF
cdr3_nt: TGTGCCAGCAGCGGGACAGTTGGTAGCAATCAGCCCCAGCATTTT